The source of this T cell receptor (beta chain) is a study of blood T cells in healthy people across ages. Primers used in a second PCR of about 6 to 11 cycles were a sample-barcoded 5' primer and a J-beta primer mix. TCRdb re-analysed the 5' RACE reads in MiXCR, keeping a single row per CDR3 protein. The sample records 850,000 to 1,000,000 distinct CDR3 sequences, roughly half being singletons. The V gene lost 1 base and the J gene lost 2 bases, with 12 bases spanning the gap. The CDR3 length is 16 residues. CDR1 SGHTA and CDR2 FQGNSA come from the germline V gene. The gene calls are TRBV7-2 and TRBJ1-5; D is uncertain. Sequenced input: blood. This receptor was identified in a woman aged 55 to 70 in good health. CDR3: CASSLGSIRRNQPQHF. The CDR3 DNA is TGTGCCAGCAGCTTAGGATCAATCAGGCGCAATCAGCCCCAGCATTTT. Full variable domain (outside the CDR3, taken from reference TRBV7-2 and TRBJ1-5): GAGVSQSPSNKVTEKGKDVELRCDPISGHTALYWYRQSLGQGLEFLIYFQGNSAPDKSGLPSDRFSAERTGGSVSTLTIQRTQQEDSAVYLCASSLGSIRRNQPQHFGDGTRLSIL.